Sequencing of this T cell receptor beta chain was carried out in a study of blood T cells in healthy people across ages. General study results and limits: Investigators treated diversity estimates from one million T cells as underestimates. As age increased, TCR beta diversity per million T cells fell in a roughly linear fashion.

Primed by a sample-barcoded 5' primer and a J-beta primer mix, a second PCR proceeded for roughly 6 to 12 cycles. MiXCR, run by TCRdb on the 5' RACE reads, gives a single entry per CDR3 protein. The sample carries 630,000 or so distinct CDR3 sequences, roughly 30% recorded once. The sample holds many counts of this clonotype. The target antigen is unknown. Per-sample PBMC isolation yielded at least 7 million cells. The TCR comes from a woman aged 80 or over in good health. Sequenced input: blood.

Here the CDR3 DNA reads TGTGCCAGCAGTGGTCACGATGAGCAGTTCTTC. Amino acid sequence: CASSGHDEQFF. The rearrangement joins TRBV2 to TRBJ2-1; D not resolved. Between the trimmed V and J ends, which lost 4 bases and 8 bases, there was a span of 6 bases. This CDR3 is built from 11 residues. Germline values: CDR1 SNHLY, CDR2 FYNNEI.